One sample yielded the 15 T cell receptor beta chains listed below, sequenced in a study of T cell repertoires in cytomegalovirus infection. The antigens of these receptors remain unknown. A single record per CDR3 protein comes from TCRdb applying MiXCR to the reads. The sample holds roughly 800,000 distinct CDR3 sequences, almost 30% seen once. The sequencing here drew on cultured CD8+ T cells from PBMCs, taken from culture after CMV antigen stimulation. These receptors were collected from a human donor in good health (CMV status not recorded). Some clones in this sample may be carry-over from other donors' samples.

The chain carries TRBV7-6 and TRBJ2-5; TRBD2 matches 9 bases. Per germline, CDR1 SGHVS and CDR2 FNYEAQ. Trimming removed 3 bases from V and 6 bases from J; junction bases left unmatched: 11. This CDR3 comprises 16 residues. The CDR3 sequence is CASSLNSGGEGKTQYF. The CDR3 DNA reads as TGTGCCAGCAGCTTGAATAGCGGGGGTGAGGGAAAGACCCAGTACTTC. Full variable domain (remainder filled in from reference TRBV7-6 and TRBJ2-5): GAGVSQSPRYKVTKRGQDVALRCDPISGHVSLYWYRQALGQGPEFLTYFNYEAQQDKSGLPNDRFSAERPEGSISTLTIQRTEQRDSAMYRCASSLNSGGEGKTQYFGPGTRLLVL.

The chain employs TRBV19 and TRBJ2-7; D remains unclear. V was shortened by 4 bases and J by 3 bases, with 10 bases between the two germline ends. The CDR3 extends over 13 amino acids. The germline V gene encodes CDR1 LNHDA and CDR2 SQIVND (reference sequence). The CDR3 DNA is TGTGCCAGTAGTAGCTCTACGGGCTACGAGCAGTACGTC. This sequence encodes CASSSSTGYEQYV.

The rearrangement joins TRBV27 to TRBJ2-5; D possibly uses TRBD1 or TRBD2 (5 bases each). This CDR3 spans 12 amino acids. Trimming took off 10 bases at V and 7 bases at J, with 16 bases between the two ends. From germline, CDR1 is MNHEY and CDR2 SMNVEV (reference sequence). The CDR3 DNA reads as TGTGCCACGTCCGGGACCGACGGGACCCAGTACTTC. It is translated as CATSGTDGTQYF.

In its sample, this clonotype was seen a few times. The J gene is TRBJ2-3, the V gene TRBV6-6; D perhaps matches TRBD1 (6 bases). The germline V gene encodes CDR1 MNHNY and CDR2 SVGAGI (reference sequence). The V and J ends lost 6 bases and 1 base respectively, with 20 bases between them. The CDR3 totals 17 residues. CDR3 in amino acids: CASSQNLGHRGTDTQYF. CDR3 DNA: TGTGCCAGCAGCCAGAACCTTGGGCACAGGGGCACAGATACGCAGTATTTT.

The chain couples TRBV20-1 to TRBJ2-5, with 8 bases aligning to TRBD2. CDR3 length: 15 amino acids. The V gene end was trimmed by 0 bases and the J gene end by 3 bases; junction bases not matched to a gene: 6. CDR1 is DFQATT, CDR2 SNEGSKA, per germline (reference sequence). The CDR3 nucleotides read TGCAGTGCTAGAGATATAAAACTAGCGGAAGAGACCCAGTACTTC. Its protein product is CSARDIKLAEETQYF.

This clonotype was picked up a small number of times. This chain uses TRBV7-2 with TRBJ2-5; 7 nucleotides line up with TRBD2. Germline V CDR1 and CDR2: SGHTA, FQGNSA. V was pared by 5 bases and J by 3 bases, with 18 bases of the junction left unmatched. There are 18 residues in the CDR3. This CDR3 is CASSPWASGELPKETQYF. CDR3 DNA sequence: TGTGCCAGCAGCCCCTGGGCTAGCGGTGAGCTACCAAAAGAGACCCAGTACTTC.

For this clonotype: The junction differs from germline at one of its ends, possibly a read error. The rearrangement links TRBV7-6 to TRBJ1-2; the D is unclear. CDR1 is SGHVS and CDR2 is FNYEAQ in the germline V gene. The CDR3 runs 14 residues. CDR3 DNA: TGTGCCGGCAGCCCCCCCAACCTCGCATATGGCTACACCTTC. Translating gives CAGSPPNLAYGYTF.

This clonotype was counted between two and nine times. A single base separates this from a much larger clone, so it may be a read error. This chain links TRBV12-3 or TRBV12-4 with TRBJ1-1; D might be TRBD1 (5 bases). This CDR3 has 14 amino acids. V dropped 3 bases and J dropped 1 base, with 9 bases sitting between them. CDR3 sequence reads: CASSFGGTNTEAFF. The CDR3 DNA is TGTGCCAGCAGTTTCGGGGGGACGAACACTGAAGCTTTCTTT.

The rearrangement links TRBV7-2 to TRBJ2-7; D is undetermined. Germline CDR1 reads SGHTA; CDR2 reads FQGNSA. V lost 5 bases and J 2 bases, leaving 16 bases between the germline ends. The CDR3 covers 15 residues. For the CDR3, the DNA is TGTGCCAGCAGCATAGAGGCGGTGGGCCCCTACGAGCAGTACGTC. It yields the protein CASSIEAVGPYEQYV.

There are a few counts of this clonotype. This chain joins TRBV7-6 and TRBJ2-1; 10 bases are a match to TRBD2. CDR1 is SGHVS and CDR2 is FNYEAQ in the germline V gene. V shed 1 base, J shed 3 bases, and the junction held 6 bases outside the gene matches. The CDR3 is made up of 17 amino acids. The CDR3 sequence is CASSLESGGAIYNEQFF. CDR3 DNA: TGTGCCAGCAGCTTAGAAAGCGGGGGGGCTATCTACAATGAGCAGTTCTTC.

In its sample, this clonotype was seen many times. The chain recombines TRBV7-9 with TRBJ2-1, with D maybe TRBD2 (6 bases). Trimming removed 5 bases at V and 1 base at J, with 12 bases between. CDR3 length equals 15 residues. Germline V gives CDR1 SEHNR, CDR2 FQNEAQ (reference sequence). The CDR3 sequence: CASSQTSKSYNEQFF. The DNA for the CDR3 is TGTGCCAGCAGCCAAACTAGCAAGTCCTACAATGAGCAGTTCTTC.

This chain joins TRBV12-3 or TRBV12-4 and TRBJ1-4, with D possibly matching TRBD1 (5 bases). The germline V and J ends were trimmed by 3 bases and 5 bases, with 10 bases remaining between them. This CDR3 has 14 residues. The CDR3 nucleotides read TGTGCCAGCAGTTTGACAGAAGAAAATGAAAAACTGTTTTTT. Translating it yields CASSLTEENEKLFF.

This clonotype was detected many times. CDR3 residues: CASRDRGQETQYF. The CDR3 DNA sequence: TGTGCCAGCAGGGACAGGGGGCAAGAGACCCAGTACTTC. This rearrangement joins TRBV7-2 to TRBJ2-5; TRBD1 agrees at 10 bases. Germline CDR1 is SGHTA and CDR2 is FQGNSA. The CDR3 extends over 13 amino acids. With V trimmed by 6 bases and J by 2 bases, 0 bases remained unmatched. The full variable domain, rest sourced from reference TRBV7-2 and TRBJ2-5, is GAGVSQSPSNKVTEKGKDVELRCDPISGHTALYWYRQSLGQGLEFLIYFQGNSAPDKSGLPSDRFSAERTGGSVSTLTIQRTQQEDSAVYLCASRDRGQETQYFGPGTRLLVL.

The V call is TRBV19, the J call TRBJ1-1; 8 bases align to TRBD1. The CDR3 loop spans 14 amino acids. The germline V gene encodes CDR1 LNHDA and CDR2 SQIVND (reference sequence). The J segment lost 1 base and the V segment lost 8 bases, leaving 6 bases of the junction unmatched. The CDR3 coding sequence is TGTGCCAGTCCAGGGGGCGCGGGGAACACTGAAGCTTTCTTT. Its translation: CASPGGAGNTEAFF.

There are a few counts of this clonotype. The rearrangement uses TRBV7-6 and TRBJ2-1; 8 bases map to TRBD2. With 6 bases clipped from V and 0 bases from J, the junction kept 4 bases outside the gene matches. The CDR3 contains 15 residues. Germline lookup yields CDR1 SGHVS and CDR2 FNYEAQ. The CDR3 loop reads CASSISGDSYNEQFF. The CDR3 region has the DNA TGTGCCAGCAGTATTAGCGGGGACTCCTACAATGAGCAGTTCTTC.